Listed here are 32 T cell receptor beta chains from one sample, sequenced in a study of patients and donors after allogeneic stem cell transplantation. Using its own MiXCR run on the RT-PCR reads, TCRdb lists one record per CDR3 protein. The table lists approximately 250,000 distinct CDR3 sequences, over 12% of them singletons. Material: blood, either unsorted or a sorted T cell fraction (not recorded which). The origin of the receptors is a human donor who was either an allogeneic HSCT recipient or a stem cell or donor lymphocyte infusion donor (not recorded which). It is not recorded whose cells these are; they may come from a transplant donor.

A few counts support this clonotype. This chain uses TRBV5-1 with TRBJ2-3; 9 nucleotides agree with TRBD1. V was pared by 3 bases and J by 4 bases, with 9 bases of the junction left unmatched. This CDR3 spans 16 amino acids. CDR1 and CDR2 (germline): SGHRS, YFSETQ. The CDR3 bases are TGCGCCAGCAGCTCACAGACAGGGGGAGGACCAGATACGCAGTATTTT. This gives the protein CASSSQTGGGPDTQYF.

Many counts were recorded for this clonotype. The V call is TRBV5-1, the J call TRBJ1-1; TRBD1 matches at 8 bases. The CDR3 consists of 16 residues. With 0 bases clipped from V and 4 bases from J, the junction kept 8 bases outside the gene matches. Germline V gives CDR1 SGHRS, CDR2 YFSETQ. This CDR3 reads CASSLDTTGVGTEAFF. The CDR3 nucleotides read TGCGCCAGCAGCTTGGACACGACAGGGGTGGGCACTGAAGCTTTCTTT. Based on the CDR3 plus reference TRBV5-1 and TRBJ1-1, the full variable domain is KAGVTQTPRYLIKTRGQQVTLSCSPISGHRSVSWYQQTPGQGLQFLFEYFSETQRNKGNFPGRFSGRQFSNSRSEMNVSTLELGDSALYLCASSLDTTGVGTEAFFGQGTRLTVV.

The rearrangement joins TRBV27 to TRBJ1-1; 9 bases are shared with TRBD1. V lost 8 bases and J lost 6; bases outside the gene matches: 10. The CDR3 spans 14 residues. Germline lookup yields CDR1 MNHEY and CDR2 SMNVEV (reference sequence). The CDR3, as DNA: TGTGCCAGCGCAAAACAGGGGGCTCGGGCTGAAGCTTTCTTT. Amino acid sequence: CASAKQGARAEAFF.

This clonotype has ten or more counts. The chain combines TRBV5-6 with TRBJ2-7, with TRBD2 matching 10 bases. J gave up 2 bases and V 2 bases, and 7 bases lay outside the gene matches. The CDR3 is 16 amino acids. Germline CDR1 is SGHDT and CDR2 is YYEEEE. The CDR3 DNA sequence: TGTGCCAGCAGCTTCTCCCCCACTAGCGGGGCCTACGAGCAGTACTTC. Protein sequence: CASSFSPTSGAYEQYF.

J is TRBJ2-5 and V is TRBV15; 11 positions agree with TRBD2. From germline, CDR1 is LNHNV and CDR2 YYDKDF (reference sequence). Losses at the gene ends were 3 bases for V and 1 base for J; bases not matched to a gene: 10. The CDR3 runs 18 residues. The CDR3 is CATSRGFTSGRLQETQYF. The CDR3 coding sequence is TGTGCCACCAGCAGGGGATTCACTAGCGGGAGACTCCAAGAGACCCAGTACTTC.

This clonotype has ten or more counts. This chain connects TRBV29-1 to TRBJ2-3; D is possibly TRBD2 (5 bases). Germline loops: CDR1 SQVTM, CDR2 ANQGSEA. The CDR3 runs 11 residues. For the CDR3, the DNA is TGCGGCGGGCACAGCACAGATACGCAGTATTTT. This codes for CGGHSTDTQYF.

This clonotype was counted at least ten times. CDR3 sequence: CASSPRQGAGTLAKNIQYF. The CDR3, as DNA: TGTGCCAGCAGCCCACGTCAGGGAGCGGGGACCTTAGCCAAAAACATTCAGTACTTC. V and J are TRBV11-2 and TRBJ2-4, with 7 bases identical to TRBD2. Trimming removed 5 bases from V and 0 bases from J; junction bases left unmatched: 16. CDR1 and CDR2 from the germline V gene are SGHAT and FQNNGV. The CDR3 is made up of 19 amino acids.

This clonotype has at least ten counts. The rearrangement links TRBV5-1 to TRBJ2-2, with 11 bases identical to TRBD1. Trimming took 5 bases from V and 4 from J; bases not matched to a gene: 10. The length of the CDR3 is 17 residues. From germline, CDR1 is SGHRS and CDR2 YFSETQ. The chain's CDR3 is CASSHSSGTGGTGELFF. CDR3 in DNA: TGCGCCAGCAGTCATTCGTCCGGGACAGGGGGCACCGGGGAGCTGTTTTTT.

This clonotype appeared many times. The chain links TRBV3-1 to TRBJ1-1; D possibly corresponds to TRBD1 (5 bases). CDR1 is LGHDT and CDR2 is YNNKEL in the germline V gene (reference sequence). Trimming stripped 5 bases from V and 7 bases from J, with 14 bases between. The CDR3 has 13 residues. CDR3 region: CASSTQGLLEAFF. The CDR3 coding sequence is TGTGCCAGCAGCACCCAGGGACTTCTTGAAGCTTTCTTT. Based on the CDR3 plus reference TRBV3-1 and TRBJ1-1, the full variable domain is DTAVSQTPKYLVTQMGNDKSIKCEQNLGHDTMYWYKQDSKKFLKIMFSYNNKELIINETVPNRFSPKSPDKAHLNLHINSLELGDSAVYFCASSTQGLLEAFFGQGTRLTVV.

At least ten counts were recorded for this clonotype. This CDR3 reads CACTRDSNTEAFF. The CDR3 DNA follows: TGTGCCTGCACCCGGGACAGTAACACTGAAGCTTTCTTT. V usage is TRBV30 and J usage is TRBJ1-1, with TRBD1 matching over 7 bases. CDR1 and CDR2 from the germline V gene are GTSNPN and SVGIG (reference sequence). There are 13 residues in the CDR3. Trimming cost V 6 bases and J 2 bases; bases outside gene matches: 6.

The chain uses TRBV25-1 and TRBJ2-7; the match to TRBD1 covers 7 bases. There are 16 residues in the CDR3. CDR1 is MGHDK, CDR2 SYGVNS, per germline. V lost 3 bases, J lost 0 bases, and 8 bases stayed unmatched. CDR3 sequence: CASSDDRAFYSYEQYF. The CDR3 coding sequence is TGTGCCAGCAGTGATGACAGGGCCTTTTACTCCTACGAGCAGTACTTC.

This clonotype was found a few times. The V and J genes are TRBV6-1 and TRBJ2-2, with TRBD1 matching over 10 bases. The CDR3 is 16 amino acids. The V gene's germline CDR1 is MNHNS and CDR2 SASEGT. V was pared by 6 bases and J by 4 bases, with 8 bases of the junction left unmatched. Here the CDR3 reads CASSKGQGTGTGELFF. CDR3 coding DNA: TGTGCCAGCAGCAAGGGACAGGGGACAGGCACCGGGGAGCTGTTTTTT.

Many counts were recorded for this clonotype. The rearrangement uses TRBV29-1 and TRBJ1-1; D is undetermined. Between the trimmed V and J ends, which lost 3 bases and 1 base, there was a span of 9 bases. Per germline, CDR1 SQVTM and CDR2 ANQGSEA. This CDR3 has 13 residues. The CDR3 DNA reads as TGCAGCGTTGAGTTAGTCCCGAACACTGAAGCTTTCTTT. Translation: CSVELVPNTEAFF. Full variable domain (outside the CDR3, taken from reference TRBV29-1 and TRBJ1-1): SAVISQKPSRDICQRGTSLTIQCQVDSQVTMMFWYRQQPGQSLTLIATANQGSEATYESGFVIDKFPISRPNLTFSTLTVSNMSPEDSSIYLCSVELVPNTEAFFGQGTRLTVV.

This chain connects TRBV2 to TRBJ1-1, with 8 bases lining up with TRBD1. Germline trimming cut 5 bases from V and 1 base from J; bases unmatched to any gene: 6. Germline V CDR1 and CDR2: SNHLY, FYNNEI. CDR3 length: 15 residues. The CDR3 DNA is TGTGCCAGCAGTTCCAGGGGGCAGGGGAACACTGAAGCTTTCTTT. Its protein product is CASSSRGQGNTEAFF.

This clonotype was observed at least ten times. The chain couples TRBV12-3 or TRBV12-4 to TRBJ1-5; D unresolved. V was clipped by 1 base and J by 3 bases, with 7 bases between them. The CDR3 has 14 amino acids. CDR3 DNA sequence: TGTGCCAGCAGTTTAGACGGAAACAATCAGCCCCAGCATTTT. Its translation: CASSLDGNNQPQHF.

The chain joins TRBV2 to TRBJ2-3; 9 positions agree with TRBD1. The J segment lost 4 bases and the V segment lost 6 bases, leaving 8 bases of the junction unmatched. The CDR3 totals 15 residues. CDR1 is SNHLY and CDR2 is FYNNEI in the germline V gene. The CDR3 nucleotides read TGTGCCAGCAGCGGAACAGGGGGCTTATCAGATACGCAGTATTTT. Protein: CASSGTGGLSDTQYF. Supplemented by reference TRBV2 and TRBJ2-3, the full variable domain reads EPEVTQTPSHQVTQMGQEVILRCVPISNHLYFYWYRQILGQKVEFLVSFYNNEISEKSEIFDDQFSVERPDGSNFTLKIRSTKLEDSAMYFCASSGTGGLSDTQYFGPGTRLTVL.

The chain uses TRBV7-3 and TRBJ2-2; D is ambiguous. V lost 5 bases and J lost 6, with 10 bases in between. The CDR3 runs 13 residues. CDR1 and CDR2 from the germline V gene are SGHTA and FQGTGA. The CDR3 protein is CASSLAQAGELFF. The CDR3 DNA reads TGTGCCAGCAGCCTCGCTCAGGCCGGGGAGCTGTTTTTT.

The CDR3 DNA is TGCAGTGCTAGAGTACTAGCGGGAGTAGATACGCAGTATTTT. As protein: CSARVLAGVDTQYF. The chain carries TRBV20-1 and TRBJ2-3; 11 positions match TRBD2. V lost 1 base to trimming and J lost 5 bases; unmatched junction nucleotides: 2. CDR3 length: 14 residues. The germline CDR1 and CDR2 sequences are DFQATT and SNEGSKA (reference sequence).

The V call is TRBV5-5, the J call TRBJ2-3; no firm D call. This CDR3 is 15 amino acids long. V gave up 5 bases and J gave up 3 bases, with 16 bases separating them. Germline values: CDR1 SGHKS, CDR2 YYEKEE (reference sequence). In nucleotides, the CDR3 is TGTGCCAGCAGGTCAATATCTCTCCCGACAGATACGCAGTATTTT. This codes for CASRSISLPTDTQYF.

The chain employs TRBV20-1 and TRBJ1-2; D gene unclear. Germline CDR1 DFQATT, CDR2 SNEGSKA (reference sequence). The CDR3 has 13 amino acids. Between the trimmed V and J ends, which lost 2 bases and 4 bases, there was a span of 11 bases. In DNA form, the CDR3 reads TGCAGTGCTAGATTGGGCAATGGCTATGGCTACACCTTC. Residues: CSARLGNGYGYTF.

This clonotype was seen a few times. The chain links TRBV4-3 to TRBJ2-7, with 7 bases lining up with TRBD2. The CDR3 has 14 amino acids. With 3 bases clipped from V and 7 bases from J, the junction kept 9 bases outside the gene matches. Germline assignment: CDR1 LGHNA and CDR2 YSLEER. CDR3 nucleotides: TGCGCCAGCAGCCACGGGGAGGGTGTAGGAGAGCAGTACTTC. Translation gives CASSHGEGVGEQYF.

In DNA, the CDR3 is TGTGCCAGTAGTGCCCCCGCCAATGTTGAGCAGTTCTTC. Its protein product is CASSAPANVEQFF. The chain links TRBV27 to TRBJ2-1; D is ambiguous. Germline V lookup: CDR1 MNHEY, CDR2 SMNVEV (reference sequence). The CDR3 is 13 residues long. Trimming took 9 bases from V and 9 from J, leaving 18 bases between them.

This clonotype has a handful of counts. This chain connects TRBV15 to TRBJ2-5; the D is unclear. Trimming shortened V by 0 bases and J by 3 bases, and 2 bases separated the two germline ends. The CDR3 loop spans 12 amino acids. CDR1 is LNHNV, CDR2 YYDKDF, per germline (reference sequence). CDR3 DNA: TGTGCCACCAGCAGAGAGGAAGAGACCCAGTACTTC. This encodes CATSREEETQYF.

The chain recombines TRBV7-3 with TRBJ1-1; the D gene is possibly TRBD1 (6 bases). In germline, CDR1 is SGHTA, CDR2 FQGTGA. The CDR3 extends over 15 amino acids. V lost 3 bases to trimming and J lost 1 base, with 12 bases between them. CDR3 residues: CASSFPTTGNTEAFF. The CDR3, as DNA: TGTGCCAGCAGCTTTCCGACGACAGGGAACACTGAAGCTTTCTTT.

This clonotype has ten or more counts. The V gene is TRBV29-1, the J gene TRBJ2-7; possibly TRBD2 for D (6 bases). V lost 2 bases, J lost 1 base, and 9 bases lay in between. Looked up from germline, CDR1 is SQVTM and CDR2 is ANQGSEA. The length of the CDR3 is 13 residues. The CDR3 DNA reads as TGCAGCGTTGAATGGGGGGTTTCCTACGAGCAGTACTTC. It yields the protein CSVEWGVSYEQYF.

The chain links TRBV5-1 to TRBJ1-1; weak D call: TRBD1 (5 bases). Between the trimmed V and J ends, which lost 5 bases and 4 bases, there was a span of 15 bases. This CDR3 is 14 amino acids long. Germline loops: CDR1 SGHRS, CDR2 YFSETQ. The CDR3 sequence is CASRRGGLTTEAFF. The DNA for the CDR3 is TGCGCCAGCAGGAGGGGTGGGTTGACCACTGAAGCTTTCTTT.

This clonotype was detected ten times or more. The chain links TRBV4-1 to TRBJ2-1; no clear D gene. CDR1 and CDR2 (germline): MGHRA, YSYEKL. The CDR3 has 12 amino acids. V shed 1 base and J shed 7 bases, with 5 bases lying between them. The CDR3, as DNA: TGCGCCAGCAGCCAAGTGGAAAATGAGCAGTTCTTC. This codes for CASSQVENEQFF.

V and J are TRBV29-1 and TRBJ1-6, with D possibly TRBD1 on 5 matching bases. Germline CDR1 and CDR2: SQVTM and ANQGSEA. The CDR3 is 13 amino acids. Trimming removed 7 bases from V and 7 bases from J, with 14 bases in between. The DNA of the CDR3 is TGCAGCGCTCAGACGGGGGGGAATTCACCCCTCCACTTT. Its protein product is CSAQTGGNSPLHF.

This clonotype was recorded at least ten times. V gene TRBV9 combines with J gene TRBJ2-7; tentatively, D is TRBD1 or TRBD2 (5 bases each). The CDR3 totals 15 residues. Germline CDR1 and CDR2: SGDLS and YYNGEE. With 2 bases removed from V and 3 bases from J, the gap between germline ends came to 15 bases. The CDR3 is CASSVGDLGSYEQYF. CDR3 sequence (DNA): TGTGCCAGCAGCGTCGGGGACCTGGGGAGCTACGAGCAGTACTTC.

This clonotype has a count of ten or more. The chain links TRBV20-1 to TRBJ2-5; D is perhaps TRBD2 (5 bases). The CDR3 has 12 residues. Germline V lookup: CDR1 DFQATT, CDR2 SNEGSKA (reference sequence). V shed 3 bases and J shed 3 bases, with 8 bases lying between them. The CDR3 bases are TGCAGTGCTAGTTTACTAGAAGAGACCCAGTACTTC. Translated: CSASLLEETQYF.

J is TRBJ1-5 and V is TRBV12-3 or TRBV12-4, with D perhaps matching TRBD1 (5 bases). Trimming removed 11 bases from V and 1 base from J, with 12 bases in between. The CDR3 sequence is 13 residues long. As DNA, the CDR3 is TGTGCCTGCCGGGGGGGAAGCAATCAGCCCCAGCATTTT. It codes for CACRGGSNQPQHF.

There are a few counts of this clonotype. The V gene is TRBV5-4, the J gene TRBJ1-5; no clear D. Trimming took off 5 bases at V and 8 bases at J, with 14 bases between the two ends. CDR3 length: 13 residues. Per the germline V gene, CDR1 is SGHNT and CDR2 is YYREEE (reference sequence). The CDR3: CASSENPGKPQHF. CDR3 DNA: TGTGCCAGCAGTGAAAACCCGGGAAAGCCCCAGCATTTT.